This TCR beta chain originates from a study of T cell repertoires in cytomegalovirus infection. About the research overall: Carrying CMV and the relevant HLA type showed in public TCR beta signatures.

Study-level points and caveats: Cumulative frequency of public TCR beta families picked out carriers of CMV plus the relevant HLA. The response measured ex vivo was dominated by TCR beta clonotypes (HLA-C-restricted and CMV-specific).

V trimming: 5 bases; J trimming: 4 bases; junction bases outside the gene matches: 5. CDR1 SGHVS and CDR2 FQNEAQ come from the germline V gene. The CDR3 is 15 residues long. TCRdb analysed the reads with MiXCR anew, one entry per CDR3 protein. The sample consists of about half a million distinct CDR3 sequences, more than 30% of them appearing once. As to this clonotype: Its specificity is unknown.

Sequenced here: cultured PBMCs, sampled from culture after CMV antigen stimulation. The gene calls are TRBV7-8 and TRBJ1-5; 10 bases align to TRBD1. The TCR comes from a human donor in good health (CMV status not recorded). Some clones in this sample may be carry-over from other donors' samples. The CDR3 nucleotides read TGTGCCAGCAGCCCGGACAGGGGGAGGAATCAGCCCCAGCATTTT. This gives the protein CASSPDRGRNQPQHF.